This passage covers 18 T cell receptor beta chains from one sample sequenced in a study of CD8 T cells in Susac syndrome. Random hexamers primed reverse transcription of roughly 0.5 to 1 ug RNA. TCRdb processed the immunoSEQ multiplex PCR reads anew with MiXCR; each CDR3 protein has one entry. The sample yields about 190,000 distinct CDR3 sequences, about 94% seen once. Sequenced input: CD4+ T cells from PBMCs. The receptors shown here come from a human donor in good health.

The V and J genes are TRBV20-1 and TRBJ2-3; D possibly corresponds to TRBD2 (6 bases). Trimming shortened V by 1 base and J by 4 bases, and 15 bases separated the two germline ends. Germline V gives CDR1 DFQATT, CDR2 SNEGSKA (reference sequence). There are 15 residues in the CDR3. CDR3 nucleotides: TGCAGTGCTAGAGGTCCCGGGCGCGGGGCAGATACGCAGTATTTT. Translating it yields CSARGPGRGADTQYF.

V and J are TRBV4-2 and TRBJ2-5; D may match TRBD1 or TRBD2 (5 bases each). The length of the CDR3 is 13 residues. Germline CDR1 reads LGHNA; CDR2 reads YNFKEQ. V shed 4 bases and J shed 5 bases, with 11 bases lying between them. CDR3 sequence reads: CASSPGRWETQYF. In DNA form, the CDR3 reads TGTGCCAGCAGCCCAGGGAGATGGGAGACCCAGTACTTC.

The CDR3 sequence is CASSLDSVFFSSPLHF. For the CDR3, the DNA is TGTGCCAGCAGCTTAGATTCTGTATTTTTCAGTTCACCCCTCCACTTT. The rearrangement links TRBV7-9 to TRBJ1-6; D gene ambiguous. The germline CDR1 and CDR2 sequences are SEHNR and FQNEAQ (reference sequence). The V and J ends lost 1 base and 9 bases respectively, with 16 bases between them. The CDR3 sequence is 16 residues long.

V gene TRBV19 combines with J gene TRBJ1-1, with 8 bases aligning to TRBD1. The CDR3 runs to 13 residues. V trimming: 10 bases; J trimming: 4 bases; junction bases outside the gene matches: 8. The germline V gene has CDR1 LNHDA and CDR2 SQIVND (reference sequence). The CDR3 sequence is CATQQGVFTEAFF. The CDR3 bases are TGTGCCACCCAACAGGGGGTCTTCACTGAAGCTTTCTTT.

CDR3 DNA: TGCGCCAGCAGCCAGGACGGGACTTCCAAAAACATTCAGTACTTC. Protein product: CASSQDGTSKNIQYF. V is TRBV4-1 and J is TRBJ2-4, with a tentative D call TRBD2 (6 bases). V was shortened by 3 bases and J by 2 bases, with 11 bases between the two germline ends. Looked up from germline, CDR1 is MGHRA and CDR2 is YSYEKL. The CDR3 spans 15 residues.

The chain couples TRBV7-9 to TRBJ2-3; no clear D gene. The CDR3 runs to 13 residues. V lost 5 bases and J lost 4, with 10 bases in between. CDR1 and CDR2 (germline): SEHNR, FQNEAQ (reference sequence). DNA of the CDR3: TGTGCCAGCAGCCTGTTCGTGGCAGATACGCAGTATTTT. Protein: CASSLFVADTQYF.

The sample holds one count of this clonotype. The chain carries TRBV19 and TRBJ2-7; D is possibly TRBD1 or TRBD2 (5 bases each). V was pared by 5 bases and J by 1 base, with 18 bases between. CDR3 length: 16 amino acids. Germline V gives CDR1 LNHDA, CDR2 SQIVND (reference sequence). The chain's CDR3 is CASSFGDGAGSYEQYF. In DNA form, the CDR3 reads TGTGCCAGTAGTTTTGGGGACGGCGCCGGATCCTACGAGCAGTACTTC.

The rearrangement links TRBV28 to TRBJ2-3; D unresolved. This CDR3 has 12 amino acids. The V end lost 3 bases, the J end lost 4 bases, and 5 bases lay between the germline ends. CDR1 and CDR2 from the germline V gene are MDHEN and SYDVKM. The CDR3 reads CASSFRPDTQYF. CDR3 DNA sequence: TGTGCCAGCAGTTTCCGGCCAGATACGCAGTATTTT.

The rearrangement joins TRBV29-1 to TRBJ1-1, with 8 bases fitting TRBD1. CDR3 length equals 13 residues. V gave up 2 bases and J gave up 5 bases; unmatched junction bases: 4. From germline, CDR1 is SQVTM and CDR2 ANQGSEA. CDR3 nucleotides: TGCAGCGTTGAAAACAGGGGGGGGACTGAAGCTTTCTTT. This sequence encodes CSVENRGGTEAFF.

This chain joins TRBV27 and TRBJ1-5; D remains ambiguous. CDR1 MNHEY and CDR2 SMNVEV come from the germline V gene (reference sequence). CDR3 length equals 16 residues. The V end lost 5 bases, the J end lost 2 bases, and 16 bases lay between the germline ends. The CDR3 DNA is TGTGCCAGCAGTCCCCGGAGAGGGAAAGGCAATCAGCCCCAGCATTTT. Translating it yields CASSPRRGKGNQPQHF.

V usage is TRBV7-9 and J usage is TRBJ1-1; D gene uncertain. CDR1 SEHNR and CDR2 FQNEAQ come from the germline V gene (reference sequence). V was cut by 5 bases and J by 3 bases, with 10 bases left in between. CDR3 length: 13 amino acids. The CDR3 loop is CASSALRDTEAFF. The CDR3 bases are TGTGCCAGCAGCGCTCTGCGGGACACTGAAGCTTTCTTT.

V usage is TRBV7-2 and J usage is TRBJ2-7; 9 positions match TRBD1. V trimming: 4 bases; J trimming: 4 bases; junction bases outside the gene matches: 5. CDR1 and CDR2 (germline): SGHTA, FQGNSA. This CDR3 is built from 14 residues. The CDR3 DNA reads TGTGCCAGCAGCTCCCCGGGACAGGGTTACGAGCAGTACTTC. Protein product: CASSSPGQGYEQYF. Looking up the rest from reference TRBV7-2 and TRBJ2-7 gives the full variable domain: GAGVSQSPSNKVTEKGKDVELRCDPISGHTALYWYRQSLGQGLEFLIYFQGNSAPDKSGLPSDRFSAERTGGSVSTLTIQRTQQEDSAVYLCASSSPGQGYEQYFGPGTRLTVT.

This sequence joins TRBV19 and TRBJ2-1; 8 bases align to TRBD1. CDR3 length equals 17 residues. Germline-derived CDR1 and CDR2 are LNHDA and SQIVND (reference sequence). V was clipped by 3 bases and J by 6 bases; unmatched bases: 13. The CDR3 bases are TGTGCCAGTAGTATGATGTCCGGGACAGGTCGCGGCAATGAGCAGTTCTTC. It encodes CASSMMSGTGRGNEQFF.

The chain combines TRBV15 with TRBJ1-2, with TRBD1 as a possible D gene (6 bases). V was pared by 1 base and J by 2 bases, with 11 bases between. This CDR3 contains 15 residues. Germline V gene sequence: CDR1 LNHNV, CDR2 YYDKDF (reference sequence). The CDR3 here is CATSRVGGRNYGYTF. As DNA, the CDR3 is TGTGCCACCAGCAGAGTTGGGGGGCGAAACTATGGCTACACCTTC.

This chain connects TRBV19 to TRBJ1-2, with 12 bases that match TRBD1. The V gene's germline CDR1 is LNHDA and CDR2 SQIVND (reference sequence). The junction had 6 bases not matched to a gene; V was cut back by 5 bases and J by 5 bases. This CDR3 is 15 amino acids long. The CDR3 loop reads CASSSPGQGAYGYTF. CDR3 nucleotides: TGTGCCAGTAGTTCTCCGGGACAGGGGGCGTATGGCTACACCTTC.

In DNA form, the CDR3 reads TGTGCCAGCAGCTTAGGCCACCGGAACTACGAGCAGTACTTC. Protein: CASSLGHRNYEQYF. This rearrangement joins TRBV7-8 to TRBJ2-7; no definite D call. Germline CDR1 SGHVS, CDR2 FQNEAQ. V dropped 1 base and J dropped 3 bases, with 10 bases sitting between them. The length of the CDR3 is 14 residues.

The CDR3 reads CASSFGTTNTGELFF. The CDR3 nucleotides are TGTGCCAGCAGCTTCGGGACAACGAACACCGGGGAGCTGTTTTTT. This chain links TRBV5-4 with TRBJ2-2; D perhaps matches TRBD1 (6 bases). The CDR3 is made up of 15 amino acids. Per germline, CDR1 SGHNT and CDR2 YYREEE (reference sequence). The V and J ends lost 2 bases and 0 bases respectively, with 8 bases between them.

The V and J genes are TRBV29-1 and TRBJ1-1; D may be TRBD1 (6 bases). The CDR3 loop spans 12 amino acids. Deletions cut 2 bases from V and 4 bases from J, with 8 bases between. Germline V lookup: CDR1 SQVTM, CDR2 ANQGSEA. In nucleotides, the CDR3 is TGCAGCGTTGAACAACAGGGCACTGAAGCTTTCTTT. Its protein product is CSVEQQGTEAFF. The whole variable domain, remainder taken from reference TRBV29-1 and TRBJ1-1, is SAVISQKPSRDICQRGTSLTIQCQVDSQVTMMFWYRQQPGQSLTLIATANQGSEATYESGFVIDKFPISRPNLTFSTLTVSNMSPEDSSIYLCSVEQQGTEAFFGQGTRLTVV.